This TCR beta chain was identified during a study of shared clonotypes between healthy human individuals. Sequencing was performed with immunoSEQ multiplex PCR; in TCRdb, only in-frame clones are kept and a portion is missing. The repertoire holds approximately 470,000 clones, with about 72% as singletons. This CDR3 spans 16 amino acids. Germline loops: CDR1 SGHRS, CDR2 YFSETQ. V dropped 1 base and J dropped 4 bases, with 15 bases sitting between them. The TCR originated in a woman aged 40 to 49 in good health. Some clones in this sample may be carry-over from other donors' samples. The material sequenced was PBMCs. The rearrangement joins TRBV5-1 to TRBJ2-1; D is possibly TRBD2 (5 bases). Written as DNA, the CDR3 is TGCGCCAGCAGCTTGTTTACTAGTACACTGTACAATGAGCAGTTCTTC. Protein product: CASSLFTSTLYNEQFF.